The 10 T cell receptor beta chains listed next were all sequenced from one sample in a study of blood T cells in healthy people across ages. A second PCR, run for about 7 to 11 cycles, used a sample-barcoded 5' primer plus a J-beta primer mix. MiXCR, applied by TCRdb to the 5' RACE reads, yields one record per CDR3 protein. Of about 760,000 distinct CDR3 sequences listed, approximately 25% are singletons. The data were also submitted as part of a second study, on T cells of mothers and their children.

What was sequenced was blood. Every receptor here comes from a boy aged 10-17 years in good health.

The table lists this clonotype with a few counts. This chain joins TRBV29-1 and TRBJ2-2; the D is unclear. Trimming stripped 4 bases from V and 4 bases from J, with 7 bases between. The germline V gene encodes CDR1 SQVTM and CDR2 ANQGSEA. The CDR3 loop spans 12 amino acids. CDR3 sequence: CSVGRVTGELFF. CDR3 nucleotides: TGCAGCGTTGGTAGAGTCACCGGGGAGCTGTTTTTT.

The chain combines TRBV20-1 with TRBJ2-7; 10 nucleotides match TRBD2. This CDR3 is built from 15 residues. CDR1 DFQATT and CDR2 SNEGSKA come from the germline V gene (reference sequence). The ends lost 0 bases at V and 0 bases at J; junction bases unmatched: 2. In nucleotides, the CDR3 is TGCAGTGCTAGAGAAAGCGGGGGGGTCTCCTACGAGCAGTACTTC. Translating gives CSARESGGVSYEQYF.

This clonotype showed up just a few times. The J gene is TRBJ2-5, the V gene TRBV12-3 or TRBV12-4; TRBD2 agrees at 13 bases. This CDR3 has 15 residues. V lost 5 bases and J lost 7; bases outside the gene matches: 7. The CDR3 protein is CASSPGLAGRGTQYF. Written as DNA, the CDR3 is TGTGCCAGCAGTCCGGGACTAGCGGGGCGGGGGACCCAGTACTTC.

The V call is TRBV2, the J call TRBJ2-7; no definite D call. CDR1 SNHLY and CDR2 FYNNEI come from the germline V gene. The ends were cut back, 3 bases at V and 6 bases at J, with 18 bases in the middle. The CDR3 loop spans 15 amino acids. CDR3 loop: CASSEVSGMMGEQYF. CDR3 coding DNA: TGTGCCAGCAGTGAGGTTTCTGGGATGATGGGCGAGCAGTACTTC.

The gene calls are TRBV3-1 and TRBJ2-5, with 13 bases aligning to TRBD2. CDR1 is LGHDT, CDR2 YNNKEL, per germline (reference sequence). This CDR3 has 16 residues. V was pared by 5 bases and J by 4 bases, with 7 bases of the junction left unmatched. This chain's CDR3 is CASSETSGGPSETQYF. The CDR3 DNA is TGTGCCAGCAGCGAGACTAGCGGGGGGCCTTCAGAGACCCAGTACTTC.

The chain has TRBV20-1 and TRBJ2-7; 9 bases match TRBD2. J gave up 1 base and V 5 bases, and 6 bases lay outside the gene matches. CDR1 and CDR2 from the germline V gene are DFQATT and SNEGSKA (reference sequence). The CDR3 sequence is 14 residues long. This CDR3 is CSAVLAGLSYEQYF. The CDR3 DNA reads as TGCAGTGCTGTTCTAGCGGGATTGTCCTACGAGCAGTACTTC.

The V and J genes are TRBV4-3 and TRBJ2-5; 13 nucleotides align to TRBD2. The CDR3 spans 16 residues. J was trimmed by 4 bases and V by 3 bases; bases with no gene match: 5. Germline V gives CDR1 LGHNA, CDR2 YSLEER. The CDR3 nucleotides read TGCGCCAGCAGCCAGAGATGGACTAGCGGGAGAGAGACCCAGTACTTC. It yields the protein CASSQRWTSGRETQYF.

The J gene is TRBJ2-5, the V gene TRBV7-2; 8 bases align to TRBD2. Germline values: CDR1 SGHTA, CDR2 FQGNSA. The CDR3 is made up of 15 amino acids. V shed 3 bases and J 5 bases; nucleotides not matched to a gene: 8. The CDR3 sequence is CASSFRAGAGETQYF. The CDR3 DNA follows: TGTGCCAGCAGCTTTCGAGCGGGAGCCGGGGAGACCCAGTACTTC.

This clonotype was detected only a few times. Here the CDR3 reads CASRRADRTGELFF. The CDR3 coding sequence is TGTGCCAGCAGGCGAGCGGATCGGACCGGGGAGCTGTTTTTT. This chain uses TRBV3-1 with TRBJ2-2; a possible D gene is TRBD2 (5 bases). Germline V gene sequence: CDR1 LGHDT, CDR2 YNNKEL (reference sequence). V lost 6 bases and J lost 5, with 13 bases in between. This CDR3 region has 14 residues.

This clonotype was found a few times. V gene TRBV29-1 combines with J gene TRBJ2-7; TRBD1 might be the D (7 bases). This CDR3 is 13 amino acids long. Trimming pared 6 bases from V and 2 bases from J, leaving 14 bases between. Germline CDR1 is SQVTM and CDR2 is ANQGSEA. The CDR3 bases are TGCAGCGTGGGGGCGGGACAGACCTACGAGCAGTACTTC. Protein: CSVGAGQTYEQYF.